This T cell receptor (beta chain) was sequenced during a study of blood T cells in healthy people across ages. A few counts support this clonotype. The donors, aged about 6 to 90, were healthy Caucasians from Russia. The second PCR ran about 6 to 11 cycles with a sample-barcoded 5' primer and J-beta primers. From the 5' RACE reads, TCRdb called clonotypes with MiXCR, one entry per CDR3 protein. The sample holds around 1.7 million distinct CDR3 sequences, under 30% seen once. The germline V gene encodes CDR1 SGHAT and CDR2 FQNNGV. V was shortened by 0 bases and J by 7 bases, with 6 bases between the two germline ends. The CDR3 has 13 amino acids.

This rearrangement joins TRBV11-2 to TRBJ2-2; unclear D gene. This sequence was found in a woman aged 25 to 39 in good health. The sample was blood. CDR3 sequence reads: CASSLDGIGELFF. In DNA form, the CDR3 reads TGTGCCAGCAGCTTAGATGGGATCGGGGAGCTGTTTTTT.